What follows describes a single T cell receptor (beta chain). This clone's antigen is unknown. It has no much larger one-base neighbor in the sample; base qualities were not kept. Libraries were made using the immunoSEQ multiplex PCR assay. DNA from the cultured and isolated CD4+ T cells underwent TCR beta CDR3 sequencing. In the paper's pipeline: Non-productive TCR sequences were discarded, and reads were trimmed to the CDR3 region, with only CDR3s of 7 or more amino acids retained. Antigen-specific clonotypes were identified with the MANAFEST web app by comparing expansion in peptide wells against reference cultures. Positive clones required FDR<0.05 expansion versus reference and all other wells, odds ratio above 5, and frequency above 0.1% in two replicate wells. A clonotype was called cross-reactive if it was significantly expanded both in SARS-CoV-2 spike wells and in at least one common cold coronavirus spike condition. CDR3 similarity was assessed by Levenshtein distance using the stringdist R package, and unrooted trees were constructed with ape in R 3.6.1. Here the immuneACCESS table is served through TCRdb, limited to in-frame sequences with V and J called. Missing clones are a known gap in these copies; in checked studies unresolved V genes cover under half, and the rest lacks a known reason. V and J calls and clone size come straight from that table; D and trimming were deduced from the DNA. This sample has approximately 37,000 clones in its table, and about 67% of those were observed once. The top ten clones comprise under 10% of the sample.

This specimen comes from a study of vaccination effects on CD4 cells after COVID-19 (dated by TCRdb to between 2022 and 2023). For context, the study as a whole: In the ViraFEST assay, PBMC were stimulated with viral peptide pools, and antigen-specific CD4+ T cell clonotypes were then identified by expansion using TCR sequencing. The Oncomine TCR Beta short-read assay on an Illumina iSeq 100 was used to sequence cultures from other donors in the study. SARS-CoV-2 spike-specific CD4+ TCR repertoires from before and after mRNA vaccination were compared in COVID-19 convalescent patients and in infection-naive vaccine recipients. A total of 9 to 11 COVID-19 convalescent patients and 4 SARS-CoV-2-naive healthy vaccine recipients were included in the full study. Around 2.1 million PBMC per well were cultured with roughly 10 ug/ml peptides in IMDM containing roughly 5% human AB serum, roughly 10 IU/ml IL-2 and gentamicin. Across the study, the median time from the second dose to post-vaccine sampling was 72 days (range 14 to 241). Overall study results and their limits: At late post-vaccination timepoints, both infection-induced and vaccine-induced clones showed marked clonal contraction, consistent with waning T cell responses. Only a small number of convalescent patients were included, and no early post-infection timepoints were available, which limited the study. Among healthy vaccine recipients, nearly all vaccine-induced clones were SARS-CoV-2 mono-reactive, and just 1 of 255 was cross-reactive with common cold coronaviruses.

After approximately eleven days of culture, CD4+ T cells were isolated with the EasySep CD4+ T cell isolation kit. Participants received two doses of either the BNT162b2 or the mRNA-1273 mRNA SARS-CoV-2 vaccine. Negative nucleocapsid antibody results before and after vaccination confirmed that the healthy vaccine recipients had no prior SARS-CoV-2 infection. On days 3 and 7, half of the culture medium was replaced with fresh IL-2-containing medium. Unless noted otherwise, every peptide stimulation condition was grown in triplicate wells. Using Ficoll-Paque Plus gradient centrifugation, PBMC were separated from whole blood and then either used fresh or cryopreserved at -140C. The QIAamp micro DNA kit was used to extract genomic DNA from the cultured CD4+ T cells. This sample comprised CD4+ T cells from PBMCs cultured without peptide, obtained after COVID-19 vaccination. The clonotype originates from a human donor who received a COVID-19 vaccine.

CDR3 protein: CASSIVSFTDTQYF. The nucleotides are TGTGCCAGTAGTATAGTATCGTTCACAGATACGCAGTATTTT. The chain joins TRBV19 to TRBJ2-3; the D gene is unclear. In the germline V gene (reference sequence), CDR1 corresponds to LNHDA and CDR2 to SQIVND. V is pared back by 1 base and J by 2 bases, with 7 bases lying between the germline termini. From the cysteine through the phenylalanine, the CDR3 covers 14 amino acids. The only DNA kept is the CDR3, 42 bases in frame from the first base.